What follows describes a single T cell receptor (beta chain). The antigen this receptor binds is unknown. The sample holds no much larger clone one base away, and base qualities are not on file. The immunoSEQ Assay, a bias-controlled multiplex PCR, was used to amplify TCRbeta CDR3 regions from genomic DNA. As for how the authors treated the data: The number of nucleated cells in each sample was estimated by amplification of reference gene primers within the assay. To quantify the absolute abundance of each unique TCRbeta CDR3 rearrangement, sequence reads were collapsed and filtered. Productive Simpson clonality was computed per sample as the square root of Simpson's diversity index over productive rearrangements. Drawn from immuneACCESS, this table holds only the in-frame rearrangements with V and J called that TCRdb kept. Clones are partly lost; checked studies trace under half to an unresolved V gene and leave the rest unexplained. The DNA gave D and trimming, while V, J and clone size come from that table. The sample contains 150,000 to 200,000 clones, 92% of them found a single time. The ten largest account for approximately 5% of the sample.

The data are from a study of blood T cell repertoires in COVID-19 (dated by TCRdb to 2018 to 2020). The study in broad terms: Samples from collaborators originated in the United States, Italy and Spain and spanned both the acute and convalescent phases of COVID-19. The material from the prospective study consisted of cDNA or gDNA derived from T cells, B-cell-depleted T cells, or PBMCs. Samples were obtained from the ongoing ImmuneRACE study (first 160 participants) and from over 1,000 subjects provided by 6 global collaborators. Deeply sampled blood TCRbeta repertoires from subjects exposed to, actively infected with, or recovered from COVID-19 were included in the dataset. A freely available public database, intended as a resource for researchers studying the immune response to SARS-CoV-2, is where the repertoires were released. The sample metadata nearly always contained a de-identified subject ID, COVID-19 status, age in years and sex. Where available, HLA class I and class II types were taken from metadata supplied by the sample provider and were not determined by assay-based typing.

One collaborating source in Seattle enrolled patients while the patients were actively infected and followed the patients over time throughout the course of disease. The collaborating institutions used their own protocols to collect whole blood in K2EDTA tubes. For TCRbeta analysis, collaborator samples were shipped as frozen whole blood, as isolated PBMCs, or as DNA extracted from either sample type. Inclusive of the bounding cysteine and phenylalanine, the CDR3 is 16 residues long. The sequence is cut down to CDR3 DNA, 48 bases in frame from base 1. CDR1 is given as MNHEY and CDR2 as SVGEGT, both from the germline V gene. After removal of 7 bases from V and 1 base from J, the junction retains 12 bases not matched to a gene. The investigation overall reported the following: How much clinical and demographic metadata was included differed by source and by participant, and the metadata was provided uncurated.

Specimen: peripheral blood. The TCR sequence derives from a man aged 25 to 40 with COVID-19, enrolled during active disease. The chain is assembled from TRBV6-2 or TRBV6-3 and TRBJ2-7; the junction holds 8 bases that match TRBD2. The nucleotide sequence reads TGTGCCAGCACCCCGAGGTGGGTAGCGGGATCCTACGAGCAGTACTTC. It is translated as CASTPRWVAGSYEQYF.